This passage covers 30 T cell receptor beta chains from one sample sequenced in a study of early T cells in non-severe SARS-CoV-2 infection. TCRdb reprocessed the 5' RACE reads with MiXCR, giving one entry per CDR3 protein. The top ten clones hold approximately 8.7% of a sample with just under 45,000 distinct CDR3 sequences, approximately 11% of them seen once. The sample was whole blood. Receptors originate from an adult who was a healthcare worker with PCR-confirmed SARS-CoV-2 infection or an uninfected control (not recorded which).

This chain joins TRBV7-6 and TRBJ1-4, with a weak D call TRBD1 (5 bases). The CDR3 runs 15 residues. Between the trimmed V and J ends, which lost 4 bases and 8 bases, there was a span of 17 bases. Germline loops: CDR1 SGHVS, CDR2 FNYEAQ. For the CDR3, the DNA is TGTGCCAGCAGCTCCGACCAGGGTATAAACGAAAAACTGTTTTTT. Amino acids: CASSSDQGINEKLFF.

In its sample, this clonotype was seen a few times. The chain uses TRBV7-3 and TRBJ2-3; a weak D match, TRBD1 (6 bases). The length of the CDR3 is 14 residues. Trimming cost V 5 bases and J 0 bases, with 9 bases left between them. Germline assignment: CDR1 SGHTA and CDR2 FQGTGA. The CDR3 protein is CASSGGRSTDTQYF. Written as DNA, the CDR3 is TGTGCCAGCAGCGGGGGCCGAAGCACAGATACGCAGTATTTT.

Ten or more counts support this clonotype. The chain carries TRBV19 and TRBJ2-3; 10 bases fit TRBD1. Germline lookup yields CDR1 LNHDA and CDR2 SQIVND (reference sequence). The CDR3 contains 15 residues. V trimming: 5 bases; J trimming: 5 bases; junction bases outside the gene matches: 7. The CDR3 loop reads CASSPHRDRGDTQYF. The DNA for the CDR3 is TGTGCCAGTAGTCCTCACCGGGACAGGGGAGATACGCAGTATTTT.

This clonotype was found many times. The V and J genes are TRBV10-3 and TRBJ1-1; 7 bases are shared with TRBD1. The V and J ends lost 2 bases and 3 bases, in that order; junction bases with no gene match: 0. The CDR3 consists of 13 residues. CDR1 and CDR2 from the germline V gene are ENHRY and SYGVKD. This chain's CDR3 is CAISETGDTEAFF. The CDR3 coding sequence is TGTGCCATCAGTGAGACAGGGGACACTGAAGCTTTCTTT.

This clonotype was seen ten or more times. V usage is TRBV15 and J usage is TRBJ2-5, with a tentative D call TRBD2 (5 bases). V was clipped by 0 bases and J by 2 bases, with 10 bases between them. The CDR3 covers 15 residues. Germline CDR1 reads LNHNV; CDR2 reads YYDKDF (reference sequence). The CDR3 here is CATSRDPGKQETQYF. The CDR3 DNA sequence: TGTGCCACCAGCAGAGATCCCGGGAAGCAAGAGACCCAGTACTTC.

The sample holds a few counts of this clonotype. The DNA for the CDR3 is TGTGCCAGCTCACCACTGGACCGCGGGGACGAGCAGTACTTC. Its translation: CASSPLDRGDEQYF. The rearrangement uses TRBV18 and TRBJ2-7; D might be TRBD2 (6 bases). Germline V gene data show CDR1 as KGHSH and CDR2 as LQKENI. The length of the CDR3 is 14 residues. Trimming took 1 base from V and 5 from J, leaving 12 bases between them.

The sample holds many counts of this clonotype. The CDR3 nucleotides read TGCGCCAGCAGTGAGTCACAGGGGCCCGGCGTGAACACTGAAGCTTTCTTT. As protein: CASSESQGPGVNTEAFF. The rearrangement links TRBV10-2 to TRBJ1-1, with 7 bases matching TRBD1. The CDR3 covers 17 residues. Per the germline V gene, CDR1 is WSHSY and CDR2 is SAAADI. V lost 0 bases, J lost 0 bases, and 7 bases stayed unmatched.

CDR3 nucleotide sequence: TGTGCCAGCAGCTGGTCGAGAGGGGCGGACACCGGGGAGCTGTTTTTT. This codes for CASSWSRGADTGELFF. V gene TRBV7-6 combines with J gene TRBJ2-2; D tentatively reads TRBD1 or TRBD2 (5 bases each). Germline CDR1 is SGHVS and CDR2 is FNYEAQ. The CDR3 has 16 amino acids. Trimming pared 4 bases from V and 3 bases from J, leaving 15 bases between. The variable domain in full, completed from reference TRBV7-6 and TRBJ2-2, reads GAGVSQSPRYKVTKRGQDVALRCDPISGHVSLYWYRQALGQGPEFLTYFNYEAQQDKSGLPNDRFSAERPEGSISTLTIQRTEQRDSAMYRCASSWSRGADTGELFFGEGSRLTVL.

The rearrangement uses TRBV6-2 or TRBV6-3 and TRBJ1-5, with D possibly matching TRBD1 (6 bases). From germline, CDR1 is MNHEY and CDR2 SVGEGT. The CDR3 is 14 residues long. Trimming removed 0 bases at V and 7 bases at J, with 10 bases between. CDR3 region: CASSYSRDTQPQHF. DNA for the CDR3: TGTGCCAGCAGTTACTCGAGGGACACCCAGCCCCAGCATTTT.

This clonotype was observed at least ten times. This chain connects TRBV7-3 to TRBJ2-5; no firm D call. CDR3 size: 13 residues. CDR1 SGHTA and CDR2 FQGTGA come from the germline V gene. The V and J ends lost 3 bases and 2 bases respectively, with 7 bases between them. The CDR3 spells CASSFGRQETQYF. CDR3 nucleotides: TGTGCCAGCAGCTTTGGCAGGCAAGAGACCCAGTACTTC.

Ten or more counts support this clonotype. The CDR3 bases are TGTGCCAGCAGCTTGGATGCCAGGGGAGGGAATGAGCAGTTCTTC. It encodes CASSLDARGGNEQFF. The chain joins TRBV5-6 to TRBJ2-1, with a weak D call TRBD2 (7 bases). Germline-derived CDR1 and CDR2 are SGHDT and YYEEEE. The CDR3 covers 15 residues. Trimming took off 0 bases at V and 7 bases at J, with 14 bases between the two ends.

This clonotype was seen a handful of times. The V and J genes are TRBV11-3 and TRBJ2-2; 11 bases agree with TRBD1. The length of the CDR3 is 18 residues. Losses at the gene ends were 5 bases for V and 1 base for J; bases not matched to a gene: 9. Per germline, CDR1 SGHNT and CDR2 YENEEA. CDR3 sequence reads: CASSAGTGTGGNTGELFF. CDR3 DNA: TGTGCCAGCAGCGCGGGAACCGGGACAGGGGGGAACACCGGGGAGCTGTTTTTT.

This clonotype was counted only a few times. This rearrangement joins TRBV6-6 to TRBJ1-1, with 8 bases lining up with TRBD1. Trimming removed 6 bases from V and 12 bases from J; junction bases left unmatched: 9. Germline lookup yields CDR1 MNHNY and CDR2 SVGAGI (reference sequence). The CDR3 spans 12 residues. The CDR3 DNA follows: TGTGCCAGCAGCCCCGCAGGGGGCCTGACTTTCTTT. Its translation: CASSPAGGLTFF.

This rearrangement joins TRBV6-5 to TRBJ2-2; D remains unclear. Deletions cut 6 bases from V and 7 bases from J, with 18 bases between. CDR1 and CDR2 (germline): MNHEY, SVGAGI. CDR3 size: 15 residues. DNA for the CDR3: TGTGCCAGCAGACAAGCCAATAGTTTTGTCGGGGAGCTGTTTTTT. Amino acid sequence: CASRQANSFVGELFF.

The V call is TRBV5-1, the J call TRBJ2-7, with D possibly TRBD2 on 5 matching bases. V lost 2 bases and J lost 6, with 15 bases in between. The germline gives CDR1 SGHRS, CDR2 YFSETQ. The CDR3 totals 14 residues. CDR3 DNA sequence: TGCGCCAGCAGCTTCGGCGGGCCAAGGGTCGAGCAGTACTTC. Protein: CASSFGGPRVEQYF.

This clonotype showed up many times. This chain uses TRBV6-5 with TRBJ1-5, with TRBD1 as a possible D gene (5 bases). The germline gives CDR1 MNHEY, CDR2 SVGAGI. V dropped 2 bases and J dropped 0 bases, with 8 bases sitting between them. The CDR3 totals 15 residues. The CDR3 nucleotides read TGTGCCAGCAGTTACACCAGGGATAGCAATCAGCCCCAGCATTTT. Residues: CASSYTRDSNQPQHF.

This chain uses TRBV20-1 with TRBJ1-1; no definite D call. Trimming shortened V by 6 bases and J by 0 bases, and 8 bases separated the two germline ends. The CDR3 is 12 amino acids. CDR1 DFQATT and CDR2 SNEGSKA come from the germline V gene (reference sequence). The CDR3 spells CSAWTVNTEAFF. The CDR3 DNA sequence: TGCAGTGCCTGGACGGTGAACACTGAAGCTTTCTTT.

The chain combines TRBV27 with TRBJ2-1; 7 bases align to TRBD2. The V gene's germline CDR1 is MNHEY and CDR2 SMNVEV (reference sequence). The CDR3 covers 17 residues. Unmatched junction bases numbered 10, after V lost 5 bases and J lost 0 bases. CDR3 nucleotides: TGTGCCAGCAGTCTCCCGTTGTCGGGGGGCTCCTACAATGAGCAGTTCTTC. Its protein is CASSLPLSGGSYNEQFF.

This clonotype came up a few times. The V call is TRBV4-2, the J call TRBJ2-5; 7 bases fit TRBD2. This CDR3 is 15 amino acids long. Germline lookup yields CDR1 LGHNA and CDR2 YNFKEQ. With V trimmed by 1 base and J by 0 bases, 2 bases remained unmatched. CDR3 sequence (DNA): TGTGCCAGCAGCCAAGGTGGGGGGGACCAAGAGACCCAGTACTTC. This encodes CASSQGGGDQETQYF.

This chain uses TRBV20-1 with TRBJ2-7, with D possibly being TRBD1 or TRBD2 (5 bases each). This CDR3 is built from 15 residues. The germline V gene has CDR1 DFQATT and CDR2 SNEGSKA (reference sequence). Trimming took 0 bases from V and 0 from J, leaving 12 bases between them. Here the CDR3 DNA reads TGCAGTGCTAGAGATGACGGGACGAGCTCCTACGAGCAGTACTTC. The encoded protein is CSARDDGTSSYEQYF.

There are many counts of this clonotype. This sequence joins TRBV2 and TRBJ1-2, with D possibly matching TRBD1 (5 bases). CDR1 is SNHLY, CDR2 FYNNEI, per germline. The CDR3 totals 12 residues. Trimming cost V 6 bases and J 4 bases, with 9 bases left between them. CDR3 protein: CASRPGTYGYTF. In nucleotides, the CDR3 is TGTGCCAGCAGACCCGGGACCTATGGCTACACCTTC. Based on the CDR3 plus reference TRBV2 and TRBJ1-2, the full variable domain is EPEVTQTPSHQVTQMGQEVILRCVPISNHLYFYWYRQILGQKVEFLVSFYNNEISEKSEIFDDQFSVERPDGSNFTLKIRSTKLEDSAMYFCASRPGTYGYTFGSGTRLTVV.

This clonotype was observed at least ten times. CDR3 nucleotide sequence: TGCAGTGCTAGCGGGGGGGCCAAAAACATTCAGTACTTC. Protein sequence: CSASGGAKNIQYF. This rearrangement joins TRBV20-1 to TRBJ2-4, with TRBD2 matching 7 bases. This CDR3 has 13 residues. Germline CDR1 reads DFQATT; CDR2 reads SNEGSKA (reference sequence). Trimming at V came to 3 bases and at J to 1 base, leaving 0 bases not matched to a gene.

This clonotype was seen many times. The CDR3 spells CASDLSNTGELFF. CDR3 nucleotide sequence: TGTGCCAGCGACCTCTCGAACACCGGGGAGCTGTTTTTT. The chain joins TRBV5-5 to TRBJ2-2, with D unclear. The V gene lost 7 bases and the J gene lost 0 bases, with 7 bases spanning the gap. Germline CDR1 and CDR2: SGHKS and YYEKEE (reference sequence). The CDR3 consists of 13 residues.

This clonotype came up many times. The chain employs TRBV5-6 and TRBJ1-5; no firm D call. The CDR3 covers 13 residues. V shed 0 bases and J shed 7 bases, with 8 bases lying between them. The germline CDR1 and CDR2 sequences are SGHDT and YYEEEE. CDR3 in amino acids: CASSLERRQPQHF. CDR3 nucleotides: TGTGCCAGCAGCTTGGAAAGGCGGCAGCCCCAGCATTTT.

This clonotype was counted ten times or more. The chain has TRBV10-3 and TRBJ2-5; D call uncertain. This CDR3 has 15 amino acids. Germline loops: CDR1 ENHRY, CDR2 SYGVKD. V lost 2 bases and J lost 5, with 15 bases in between. The CDR3 DNA reads as TGTGCCATCAGTGAGCCTCGACCAGTAGGGGAGACCCAGTACTTC. Its protein is CAISEPRPVGETQYF.

This clonotype was detected many times. The V call is TRBV7-2, the J call TRBJ2-3; 8 positions match TRBD2. Germline V gene lookup returns CDR1 SGHTA and CDR2 FQGNSA. V shed 2 bases and J 0 bases; nucleotides not matched to a gene: 4. There are 16 residues in the CDR3. The chain's CDR3 is CASSLSGGRSTDTQYF. CDR3 nucleotide sequence: TGTGCCAGCAGCTTAAGCGGGGGACGTAGCACAGATACGCAGTATTTT.

The chain is built from TRBV5-6 and TRBJ2-7; possibly TRBD1 or TRBD2 for D (5 bases each). This CDR3 is built from 15 residues. The V gene lost 5 bases and the J gene lost 3 bases, with 18 bases spanning the gap. CDR1 and CDR2 (germline): SGHDT, YYEEEE. The CDR3 DNA sequence: TGTGCCAGCAGTAGCTTGAAGAGGGGAAACTACGAGCAGTACTTC. Its translation: CASSSLKRGNYEQYF.

This clonotype was detected a few times. The chain is built from TRBV7-9 and TRBJ1-6, with TRBD1 matching 8 bases. V lost 4 bases to trimming and J lost 9 bases; unmatched junction nucleotides: 8. Germline V gene sequence: CDR1 SEHNR, CDR2 FQNEAQ (reference sequence). The CDR3 totals 15 residues. In nucleotides, the CDR3 is TGTGCCAGCAGCTCCGGACAGGGTTGGGGTTCACCCCTCCACTTT. This translates into CASSSGQGWGSPLHF.

Only a few counts were recorded for this clonotype. The V call is TRBV25-1, the J call TRBJ2-3, with TRBD1 identical over 9 bases. Trimming cost V 1 base and J 6 bases; bases outside gene matches: 11. CDR1 and CDR2 (germline): MGHDK, SYGVNS. The CDR3 extends over 17 amino acids. CDR3 bases: TGTGCCAGCAGTGAATGGGGACAGGGCCTAAGAGTGGATACGCAGTATTTT. Protein sequence: CASSEWGQGLRVDTQYF.

This clonotype was counted a few times. The genes are TRBV4-3 and TRBJ2-2; D gene ambiguous. Germline V gene sequence: CDR1 LGHNA, CDR2 YSLEER. V dropped 0 bases and J dropped 3 bases, with 8 bases sitting between them. This CDR3 region has 15 residues. CDR3 amino acids: CASSQDSRDTGELFF. In DNA, the CDR3 is TGCGCCAGCAGCCAAGATTCAAGGGACACCGGGGAGCTGTTTTTT.